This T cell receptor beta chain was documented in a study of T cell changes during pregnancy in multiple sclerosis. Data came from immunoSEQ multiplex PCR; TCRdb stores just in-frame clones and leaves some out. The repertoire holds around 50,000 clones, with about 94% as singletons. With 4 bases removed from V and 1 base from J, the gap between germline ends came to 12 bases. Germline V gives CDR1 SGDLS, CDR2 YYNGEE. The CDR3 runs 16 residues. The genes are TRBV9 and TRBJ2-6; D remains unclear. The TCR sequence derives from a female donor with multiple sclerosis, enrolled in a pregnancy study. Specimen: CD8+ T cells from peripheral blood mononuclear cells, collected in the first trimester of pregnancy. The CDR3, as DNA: TGTGCCAGCAGCATTAACCCCGCGTCTGGGGCCAACGTCCTGACTTTC. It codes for CASSINPASGANVLTF.